The sequence of this TCR beta chain was determined in a study of T cells after yellow fever vaccination. Study observations and caveats: Highly abundant clonotypes carried over from the bulk population could end up in FACS-sorted repertoires as contaminants.

A process of 5'RACE template switching, which added a universal primer site and UMIs, was used to make TCR cDNA. TCRdb recomputed calls from the 5' RACE reads with MiXCR, one row per CDR3 protein. The table has 150,000 or so distinct CDR3 sequences, 7% to 10% seen once. Regarding this clonotype: The antigen is not known.

Here the sequenced sample was CD8+ T cells sorted from PBMCs, taken 45 days after the yellow fever booster vaccination. The TCR originated in a man younger than 35 who received the YFV17D yellow fever vaccine.

In DNA, the CDR3 is TGTGCCAGCAGTCCCGGGACAGGGTCAACTATAGCCAAAAACATTCAGTACTTC. This translates into CASSPGTGSTIAKNIQYF. The J gene is TRBJ2-4, the V gene TRBV6-2 or TRBV6-3, with 9 bases identical to TRBD1. CDR3 size: 18 residues. Trimming took 5 bases from V and 0 from J; bases not matched to a gene: 11. Per germline, CDR1 MNHEY and CDR2 SVGEGT.